Listed here are 32 T cell receptor beta chains from one sample, sequenced in a study of beta chain features in type 1 diabetes. Sequenced material consisted of expressed TCRB transcripts (all of the isolated RNA was reverse transcribed). The method was immunoSEQ multiplex PCR; TCRdb's version includes in-frame clones alone and lacks a portion of them. Of 150,000 to 190,000 clones in the sample, approximately 8.1% were seen once. Sequencing was carried out using central memory CD4+ T cells from blood. The receptors were sampled from a man younger than 35 in good health.

J is TRBJ1-1 and V is TRBV5-1; possible D gene TRBD1, 6 bases. The length of the CDR3 is 16 residues. With 3 bases removed from V and 6 bases from J, the gap between germline ends came to 21 bases. CDR1 SGHRS and CDR2 YFSETQ come from the germline V gene. The CDR3 coding sequence is TGCGCCAGCAGCTCCCTACAGGGTCCAGTTACTCCTGAAGCTTTCTTT. It encodes CASSSLQGPVTPEAFF.

The chain links TRBV5-4 to TRBJ1-2, with D possibly matching TRBD1 (6 bases). The length of the CDR3 is 15 residues. Germline CDR1 SGHNT, CDR2 YYREEE (reference sequence). Trimming pared 4 bases from V and 1 base from J, leaving 14 bases between. CDR3 residues: CASSIWDTSNYGYTF. In nucleotides, the CDR3 is TGTGCCAGCAGCATCTGGGACACCAGTAACTATGGCTACACCTTC. Looking up the rest from reference TRBV5-4 and TRBJ1-2 gives the full variable domain: ETGVTQSPTHLIKTRGQQVTLRCSSQSGHNTVSWYQQALGQGPQFIFQYYREEENGRGNFPPRFSGLQFPNYSSELNVNALELDDSALYLCASSIWDTSNYGYTFGSGTRLTVV.

Written as DNA, the CDR3 is TGCAGTGCCGCGGATGGGGAGCAGTTCTTC. Its protein product is CSAADGEQFF. The rearrangement links TRBV20-1 to TRBJ2-1, with D unclear. The CDR3 extends over 10 amino acids. V dropped 6 bases and J dropped 10 bases, with 10 bases sitting between them. Germline CDR1 DFQATT, CDR2 SNEGSKA (reference sequence).

The sample holds many counts of this clone. The CDR3 DNA follows: TGTGCCAGCAGCCCTGGACAGGGACAGACCCAGTACTTC. Protein: CASSPGQGQTQYF. This chain uses TRBV7-3 with TRBJ2-5; 8 bases map to TRBD1. Germline assignment: CDR1 SGHTA and CDR2 FQGTGA. J lost 6 bases, V lost 5 bases, and 5 bases had no gene match. There are 13 residues in the CDR3.

The chain links TRBV20-1 to TRBJ2-2; D is ambiguous. The CDR3 runs to 11 residues. V was clipped by 3 bases and J by 6 bases, with 5 bases between them. Germline lookup yields CDR1 DFQATT and CDR2 SNEGSKA (reference sequence). CDR3 in amino acids: CSASPAGELFF. CDR3 nucleotide sequence: TGCAGTGCTAGTCCGGCCGGGGAGCTGTTTTTT.

This clone was observed a handful of times. The J gene is TRBJ2-1, the V gene TRBV19; TRBD2 matches 14 bases. Per germline, CDR1 LNHDA and CDR2 SQIVND (reference sequence). The CDR3 extends over 17 amino acids. Trimming cost V 5 bases and J 7 bases; bases outside gene matches: 10. The CDR3 spells CASSFGLAGGGWNEQFF. The CDR3, as DNA: TGTGCCAGTAGTTTTGGACTAGCGGGGGGTGGATGGAATGAGCAGTTCTTC.

This sequence joins TRBV28 and TRBJ2-5; tentatively, D is TRBD1 (7 bases). The last part of the DNA fits TRBJ2-7 better; the J call may be wrong. Germline V gene sequence: CDR1 MDHEN, CDR2 SYDVKM. CDR3 length: 15 amino acids. The CDR3 coding sequence is TGTGCCAGCAGTTCCCCGGGCAGGGGGGCTGGCGAGCAGTACTTC. As protein: CASSSPGRGAGEQYF.

The V gene is TRBV19, the J gene TRBJ1-5; D unclear. The CDR3 totals 14 residues. The germline gives CDR1 LNHDA, CDR2 SQIVND (reference sequence). Trimming took 6 bases from V and 5 from J, leaving 14 bases between them. CDR3 residues: CASRKTGVHQPQHF. Here the CDR3 DNA reads TGTGCCAGTAGAAAAACGGGAGTGCATCAGCCCCAGCATTTT.

A few counts support this clone. This sequence joins TRBV30 and TRBJ2-3; 13 positions match TRBD2. Looked up from germline, CDR1 is GTSNPN and CDR2 is SVGIG (reference sequence). After removal of 2 bases from V and 2 bases from J, the junction contained 10 bases not matched to a gene. The CDR3 sequence is 18 residues long. CDR3 residues: CAWSRRIGTSGATDTQYF. DNA for the CDR3: TGTGCCTGGAGTAGGCGTATCGGGACTAGCGGGGCCACAGATACGCAGTATTTT. Complete variable domain (other parts from reference TRBV30 and TRBJ2-3): SQTIHQWPATLVQPVGSPLSLECTVEGTSNPNLYWYRQAAGRGLQLLFYSVGIGQISSEVPQNLSASRPQDRQFILSSKKLLLSDSGFYLCAWSRRIGTSGATDTQYFGPGTRLTVL.

This clone came up a few times. This chain joins TRBV7-9 and TRBJ2-1; D may be TRBD1 (6 bases). V was clipped by 2 bases and J by 9 bases, with 14 bases between them. CDR3 size: 14 residues. Germline V gene sequence: CDR1 SEHNR, CDR2 FQNEAQ (reference sequence). The CDR3, as DNA: TGTGCCAGCAGCTTAATTCCAGGGGAAAGTGAGCAGTTCTTC. It specifies CASSLIPGESEQFF.

The rearrangement links TRBV7-2 to TRBJ2-5; unclear D gene. Germline values: CDR1 SGHTA, CDR2 FQGNSA. The V and J ends lost 5 bases and 1 base respectively, with 11 bases between them. The CDR3 loop spans 14 amino acids. CDR3 bases: TGTGCCAGCAGCCCCGGGTATATCCAAGAGACCCAGTACTTC. Translated, it gives CASSPGYIQETQYF.

This clone has more than one count but fewer than ten. V is TRBV5-1 and J is TRBJ2-2; 8 nucleotides line up with TRBD1. Trimming cost V 4 bases and J 3 bases; bases outside gene matches: 8. Germline V lookup: CDR1 SGHRS, CDR2 YFSETQ. The CDR3 covers 16 residues. CDR3 region: CASSPGQVVHTGELFF. The CDR3 bases are TGCGCCAGCAGCCCGGGACAGGTAGTCCACACCGGGGAGCTGTTTTTT.

This clone was seen ten or more times. The gene calls are TRBV2 and TRBJ1-5; a weak D match, TRBD1 (5 bases). The CDR3 contains 14 residues. Trimming shortened V by 8 bases and J by 2 bases, and 13 bases separated the two germline ends. The V gene's germline CDR1 is SNHLY and CDR2 FYNNEI. The CDR3 DNA follows: TGTGCCAGCGCCGCAACAGGTCGCAATCAGCCCCAGCATTTT. This codes for CASAATGRNQPQHF.

V gene TRBV18 combines with J gene TRBJ1-4, with D tentatively TRBD1 (5 bases). The CDR3 extends over 14 amino acids. CDR1 and CDR2 (germline): KGHSH, LQKENI. V lost 6 bases and J lost 8, with 16 bases in between. The chain's CDR3 is CASSPGLRSEKLFF. For the CDR3, the DNA is TGTGCCAGCTCCCCGGGACTCCGATCCGAAAAACTGTTTTTT. Filled out from reference TRBV18 and TRBJ1-4, the complete variable domain reads NAGVMQNPRHLVRRRGQEARLRCSPMKGHSHVYWYRQLPEEGLKFMVYLQKENIIDESGMPKERFSAEFPKEGPSILRIQQVVRGDSAAYFCASSPGLRSEKLFFGSGTQLSVL.

This clone was counted many times. This chain uses TRBV30 with TRBJ2-7; D is uncertain. CDR1 and CDR2 from the germline V gene are GTSNPN and SVGIG (reference sequence). The CDR3 covers 12 residues. V lost 2 bases and J 3 bases, leaving 8 bases between the germline ends. CDR3 sequence reads: CAWSPDIYEQYF. The DNA for the CDR3 is TGTGCCTGGAGTCCCGACATCTACGAGCAGTACTTC.

This clone has only a few counts. J is TRBJ2-7 and V is TRBV28; 7 nucleotides line up with TRBD2. Germline V gene lookup returns CDR1 MDHEN and CDR2 SYDVKM. The CDR3 sequence is 16 residues long. With V trimmed by 6 bases and J by 0 bases, 11 bases remained unmatched. Written as DNA, the CDR3 is TGTGCCAGCAGGAAAGTACTCGGGGGGTTCTCCTACGAGCAGTACTTC. This translates into CASRKVLGGFSYEQYF.

This clone was observed many times. V gene TRBV9 combines with J gene TRBJ1-6, with a tentative D call TRBD1 (6 bases). CDR3 size: 16 residues. From germline, CDR1 is SGDLS and CDR2 YYNGEE. The V end lost 4 bases, the J end lost 7 bases, and 18 bases lay between the germline ends. DNA for the CDR3: TGTGCCAGCAGCTTCCGCGCCGGGGGGCGGAATTCACCCCTCCACTTT. Translated, it gives CASSFRAGGRNSPLHF.

This clone has just a few counts. The gene calls are TRBV11-1 and TRBJ2-2; weak D call: TRBD2 (6 bases). V was clipped by 3 bases and J by 1 base, with 12 bases between them. The germline CDR1 and CDR2 sequences are SGHAT and FQDESV (reference sequence). This CDR3 is 16 amino acids long. This chain's CDR3 is CASSLTRTMNTGELFF. In nucleotides, the CDR3 is TGTGCCAGCAGCTTGACTAGGACTATGAACACCGGGGAGCTGTTTTTT.

The chain is built from TRBV4-3 and TRBJ2-2, with D perhaps TRBD2 (6 bases). With 0 bases removed from V and 1 base from J, the gap between germline ends came to 9 bases. Germline V gene lookup returns CDR1 LGHNA and CDR2 YSLEER. The CDR3 sequence is 16 residues long. This CDR3 is CASSQEISGNTGELFF. The DNA of the CDR3 is TGCGCCAGCAGCCAAGAGATTAGCGGGAACACCGGGGAGCTGTTTTTT.

The chain combines TRBV4-2 with TRBJ1-5, with no clear D. The CDR3 is 17 residues long. Between the trimmed V and J ends, which lost 1 base and 0 bases, there was a span of 13 bases. The V gene's germline CDR1 is LGHNA and CDR2 YNFKEQ. The DNA for the CDR3 is TGTGCCAGCAGCCAAGTTACCCAGGCCGGTAGCAATCAGCCCCAGCATTTT. Its translation is CASSQVTQAGSNQPQHF.

The V gene is TRBV28, the J gene TRBJ2-7; 8 nucleotides match TRBD1. The trim removed 11 bases at V and 6 bases at J, leaving 9 bases unmatched. This CDR3 region has 12 residues. Looked up from germline, CDR1 is MDHEN and CDR2 is SYDVKM. CDR3 bases: TGTGCCGGCCGTTCCACAGGGGGCGAGCAGTACTTC. It specifies CAGRSTGGEQYF. The whole variable domain, filled in from reference TRBV28 and TRBJ2-7, reads DVKVTQSSRYLVKRTGEKVFLECVQDMDHENMFWYRQDPGLGLRLIYFSYDVKMKEKGDIPEGYSVSREKKERFSLILESASTNQTSMYLCAGRSTGGEQYFGPGTRLTVT.

The gene calls are TRBV10-3 and TRBJ2-6; tentative D call: TRBD1 (6 bases). The CDR3 sequence is 15 residues long. Germline V lookup: CDR1 ENHRY, CDR2 SYGVKD. Between the trimmed V and J ends, which lost 7 bases and 2 bases, there was a span of 12 bases. CDR3 region: CAIMKQGAGANVLTF. DNA for the CDR3: TGTGCCATCATGAAACAGGGTGCTGGGGCCAACGTCCTGACTTTC.

J is TRBJ2-7 and V is TRBV14, with TRBD2 as a possible D gene (5 bases). This CDR3 region has 16 residues. Trimming stripped 4 bases from V and 1 base from J, with 17 bases between. Germline-derived CDR1 and CDR2 are SGHDN and FVKESK. The CDR3 nucleotides read TGTGCCAGCAGCCCCCTTGCGTACACTAGATCCTACGAGCAGTACTTC. This gives the protein CASSPLAYTRSYEQYF.

The V and J genes are TRBV5-1 and TRBJ2-7; 7 positions agree with TRBD1. The CDR3 sequence is 14 residues long. The ends lost 3 bases at V and 2 bases at J; junction bases unmatched: 5. Germline V gene data show CDR1 as SGHRS and CDR2 as YFSETQ. As DNA, the CDR3 is TGCGCCAGCAGCTCCCGACAGGGAGCCTACGAGCAGTACTTC. Protein sequence: CASSSRQGAYEQYF.

The chain is built from TRBV9 and TRBJ1-1; D remains unclear. This CDR3 comprises 13 residues. The ends were cut back, 1 base at V and 0 bases at J, with 4 bases in the middle. The germline CDR1 and CDR2 sequences are SGDLS and YYNGEE. CDR3 amino acids: CASSVYLNTEAFF. CDR3 DNA sequence: TGTGCCAGCAGCGTATACTTGAACACTGAAGCTTTCTTT.

The gene calls are TRBV6-6 and TRBJ2-1; the match to TRBD2 covers 8 bases. The CDR3 totals 13 residues. Looked up from germline, CDR1 is MNHNY and CDR2 is SVGAGI (reference sequence). Unmatched junction bases numbered 5, after V lost 5 bases and J lost 8 bases. The CDR3 DNA follows: TGTGCCAGCAGTAGACTAGCGTACGATGAGCAGTTCTTC. This sequence encodes CASSRLAYDEQFF.

The chain couples TRBV7-2 to TRBJ2-7; TRBD1 aligns across 10 bases. The V gene end was trimmed by 5 bases and the J gene end by 2 bases; junction bases not matched to a gene: 12. This CDR3 spans 17 amino acids. Germline lookup yields CDR1 SGHTA and CDR2 FQGNSA. CDR3 sequence: CASSPDDRGLGAYEQYF. Here the CDR3 DNA reads TGTGCCAGCAGCCCCGATGACAGGGGGCTGGGAGCCTACGAGCAGTACTTC.

CDR3 DNA sequence: TGTGCCAGCAGCGTTGGGCCCCCAGGGAACGGAAATTCACCCCTCCACTTT. Translating gives CASSVGPPGNGNSPLHF. V and J are TRBV9 and TRBJ1-6; D possibly corresponds to TRBD1 (5 bases). V was trimmed by 2 bases and J by 7 bases, leaving 19 bases between them. The germline V gene encodes CDR1 SGDLS and CDR2 YYNGEE. The CDR3 contains 17 residues.

This clone was observed a handful of times. The chain carries TRBV28 and TRBJ2-7; TRBD1 agrees at 7 bases. The CDR3 is 14 amino acids. CDR1 and CDR2 (germline): MDHEN, SYDVKM. V lost 8 bases and J lost 1; bases outside the gene matches: 8. The CDR3 loop is CASLRQGFSYEQYF. In DNA, the CDR3 is TGTGCCAGCCTTCGACAGGGCTTTTCCTACGAGCAGTACTTC.

This chain connects TRBV7-3 to TRBJ1-6, with no clear D. The CDR3 covers 14 residues. The germline CDR1 and CDR2 sequences are SGHTA and FQGTGA. V lost 11 bases and J 8 bases, leaving 19 bases between the germline ends. The CDR3 loop is CAYLPSGVYSPLHF. The CDR3 DNA reads TGTGCCTATTTACCCTCGGGAGTGTATTCACCCCTCCACTTT.

This clone occurred a few times. V is TRBV11-1 and J is TRBJ2-1; 10 bases line up with TRBD2. This CDR3 is built from 14 residues. Germline V gene data show CDR1 as SGHAT and CDR2 as FQDESV (reference sequence). The trim removed 4 bases at V and 7 bases at J, leaving 4 bases unmatched. The CDR3 DNA reads as TGTGCCAGCAGCTACCCGGGACTAGCGAATGAGCAGTTCTTC. Its translation is CASSYPGLANEQFF.

The chain employs TRBV28 and TRBJ1-3, with 7 bases fitting TRBD1. V lost 8 bases to trimming and J lost 5 bases; unmatched junction nucleotides: 9. The germline V gene encodes CDR1 MDHEN and CDR2 SYDVKM. The CDR3 spans 14 residues. CDR3 bases: TGTGCCAGCTTTACAGGGGCCCGTAGAAACACCATATATTTT. Translation: CASFTGARRNTIYF.